The 21 T cell receptor beta chains reported below all come from one sample, sequenced in a study of PD-1 blockade in classical Hodgkin lymphoma. The method was immunoSEQ multiplex PCR; TCRdb's version includes in-frame clones alone and lacks a portion of them. Among tens of thousands of clones listed, about 83% were seen once. Every patient relapsed after autologous stem cell transplantation, and brentuximab vedotin exposure varied. Researchers report purifying CD4+ T cells from thawed PBMCs by magnetic negative selection. The sequencing used CD4+ T cells from blood, collected at baseline. These TCRs come from a human donor with classical Hodgkin lymphoma.

This chain joins TRBV7-9 and TRBJ1-6; D possibly corresponds to TRBD1 (5 bases). The CDR3 is 16 amino acids. V was pared by 3 bases and J by 8 bases, with 17 bases between. Germline assignment: CDR1 SEHNR and CDR2 FQNEAQ (reference sequence). CDR3 in amino acids: CASSFSGAGRDSPLHF. Here the CDR3 DNA reads TGTGCCAGCAGCTTCTCCGGTGCAGGGCGGGATTCACCCCTCCACTTT.

The chain's CDR3 is CASSPMEALVPGELFF. The CDR3 nucleotides read TGTGCCAGCAGCCCCATGGAGGCCTTAGTCCCCGGGGAGCTGTTTTTT. The chain combines TRBV11-1 with TRBJ2-2; a possible D gene is TRBD2 (5 bases). Per germline, CDR1 SGHAT and CDR2 FQDESV (reference sequence). The CDR3 has 16 amino acids. Trimming took off 5 bases at V and 6 bases at J, with 19 bases between the two ends.

CDR3 protein: CASSQQVGSPLHF. In nucleotides, the CDR3 is TGTGCCAGCAGTCAACAGGTGGGATCACCCCTCCACTTT. The chain employs TRBV27 and TRBJ1-6, with a weak D call TRBD1 (5 bases). V was shortened by 5 bases and J by 10 bases, with 12 bases between the two germline ends. CDR1 and CDR2 from the germline V gene are MNHEY and SMNVEV (reference sequence). The CDR3 is made up of 13 amino acids.

The chain uses TRBV7-8 and TRBJ1-1, with unresolved D. This CDR3 has 17 residues. V gave up 5 bases and J gave up 0 bases, with 19 bases separating them. CDR1 and CDR2 from the germline V gene are SGHVS and FQNEAQ. CDR3 sequence: CASSPSGDGAMNTEAFF. CDR3 nucleotide sequence: TGTGCCAGCAGCCCCTCCGGGGATGGAGCCATGAACACTGAAGCTTTCTTT.

J is TRBJ1-4 and V is TRBV19; no clear D gene. The ends were cut back, 0 bases at V and 11 bases at J, with 22 bases in the middle. Germline CDR1 LNHDA, CDR2 SQIVND (reference sequence). The CDR3 totals 17 residues. In DNA form, the CDR3 reads TGTGCCAGTAGTATAGATAGGAGAGGGCTCTCCGCCTGGAAACTGTTTTTT. Its protein product is CASSIDRRGLSAWKLFF. The full variable domain, in which reference TRBV19 and TRBJ1-4 provide the parts outside the CDR3, is DGGITQSPKYLFRKEGQNVTLSCEQNLNHDAMYWYRQDPGQGLRLIYYSQIVNDFQKGDIAEGYSVSREKKESFPLTVTSAQKNPTAFYLCASSIDRRGLSAWKLFFGSGTQLSVL.

The chain recombines TRBV19 with TRBJ2-3; 8 bases fit TRBD1. CDR3 length: 15 amino acids. The J segment lost 4 bases and the V segment lost 9 bases, leaving 12 bases of the junction unmatched. Germline V gene sequence: CDR1 LNHDA, CDR2 SQIVND (reference sequence). The DNA for the CDR3 is TGTGCCAGGGCCACGACAGGGGTGGGGGCAGATACGCAGTATTTT. Encoded protein: CARATTGVGADTQYF.

The chain uses TRBV19 and TRBJ2-7; D remains unclear. CDR1 and CDR2 (germline): LNHDA, SQIVND (reference sequence). With 5 bases removed from V and 6 bases from J, the gap between germline ends came to 20 bases. This CDR3 region has 15 residues. The CDR3 coding sequence is TGTGCCAGTAGTCCACAAGGGCCCACGGTAGGCGAGCAGTACTTC. Translated: CASSPQGPTVGEQYF. The full variable domain, its missing parts supplied by reference TRBV19 and TRBJ2-7, is DGGITQSPKYLFRKEGQNVTLSCEQNLNHDAMYWYRQDPGQGLRLIYYSQIVNDFQKGDIAEGYSVSREKKESFPLTVTSAQKNPTAFYLCASSPQGPTVGEQYFGPGTRLTVT.

This clone occurred a few times. The chain couples TRBV19 to TRBJ2-1; D call uncertain. Germline V CDR1 and CDR2: LNHDA, SQIVND (reference sequence). The CDR3 totals 16 residues. V lost 4 bases and J lost 0, with 13 bases in between. The DNA for the CDR3 is TGTGCCAGTAGTACCCTCAGGACCCACTCCTACAATGAGCAGTTCTTC. It encodes CASSTLRTHSYNEQFF.

V and J are TRBV10-3 and TRBJ1-2, with D perhaps matching TRBD1 (6 bases). Germline assignment: CDR1 ENHRY and CDR2 SYGVKD. The CDR3 loop spans 16 amino acids. V was clipped by 3 bases and J by 0 bases, with 14 bases between them. In DNA, the CDR3 is TGTGCCATCAGTGAAGGGGGAGGCCCGCCTAACTATGGCTACACCTTC. Amino acid sequence: CAISEGGGPPNYGYTF.

This chain connects TRBV6-5 to TRBJ1-6; D is uncertain. The CDR3 is 13 amino acids. Trimming cost V 2 bases and J 5 bases, with 4 bases left between them. Germline V gene sequence: CDR1 MNHEY, CDR2 SVGAGI. This chain's CDR3 is CASSYGHNSPLHF. CDR3 coding DNA: TGTGCCAGCAGTTACGGCCATAATTCACCCCTCCACTTT.

The chain uses TRBV27 and TRBJ1-3; D ambiguous. Germline values: CDR1 MNHEY, CDR2 SMNVEV (reference sequence). This CDR3 is 13 amino acids long. Trimming took off 9 bases at V and 0 bases at J, with 9 bases between the two ends. In DNA, the CDR3 is TGTGCCAGTCGGAAAGCCTCTGGAAACACCATATATTTT. Translated: CASRKASGNTIYF.

The rearrangement links TRBV6-5 to TRBJ1-5, with no clear D. This CDR3 is 13 amino acids long. The V end lost 6 bases, the J end lost 5 bases, and 11 bases lay between the germline ends. Germline CDR1 reads MNHEY; CDR2 reads SVGAGI. CDR3 coding DNA: TGTGCCAGCAGGATGGATTCCTATCAGCCCCAGCATTTT. Translating it yields CASRMDSYQPQHF.

This clone has only a few counts. The CDR3 nucleotides are TGCGCCAGCAGCTCCCCTAGCGGGCAATACGAGCAGTACTTC. Translation gives CASSSPSGQYEQYF. This chain uses TRBV5-1 with TRBJ2-7; TRBD2 matches 8 bases. Per the germline V gene, CDR1 is SGHRS and CDR2 is YFSETQ. The CDR3 loop spans 14 amino acids. V lost 3 bases to trimming and J lost 4 bases; unmatched junction nucleotides: 6.

The sample holds a few counts of this clone. The chain uses TRBV7-3 and TRBJ1-1; 7 nucleotides align to TRBD1. This CDR3 comprises 14 residues. Germline V gene sequence: CDR1 SGHTA, CDR2 FQGTGA. V dropped 1 base and J dropped 1; count of bases not matched to a gene: 0. The CDR3 protein is CASSLRTGNTEAFF. CDR3 DNA: TGTGCCAGCAGCTTAAGGACAGGGAACACTGAAGCTTTCTTT.

This clone appeared a few times. This chain joins TRBV2 and TRBJ2-1; a possible D gene is TRBD2 (5 bases). The V end was cut by 1 base, the J end by 2 bases, with 6 bases between. This CDR3 has 14 residues. CDR1 is SNHLY and CDR2 is FYNNEI in the germline V gene. CDR3 nucleotides: TGTGCCAGCAGTGAAGATAGCGCCTACAATGAGCAGTTCTTC. It encodes CASSEDSAYNEQFF.

This rearrangement joins TRBV14 to TRBJ1-2; 10 bases fit TRBD1. The CDR3 contains 15 residues. Losses at the gene ends were 3 bases for V and 4 bases for J; bases not matched to a gene: 5. The germline V gene has CDR1 SGHDN and CDR2 FVKESK. CDR3 loop: CASSQAGTGVYGYTF. In DNA, the CDR3 is TGTGCCAGCAGCCAGGCCGGGACAGGGGTCTATGGCTACACCTTC.

The chain combines TRBV5-8 with TRBJ1-6; 9 bases agree with TRBD1. After removal of 3 bases from V and 10 bases from J, the junction contained 5 bases not matched to a gene. CDR1 and CDR2 from the germline V gene are SGHTS and YDEGEE. CDR3 length: 14 residues. As DNA, the CDR3 is TGTGCCAGCAGCTGGGGACAGGGTCACTCACCCCTCCACTTT. This translates into CASSWGQGHSPLHF. Complete variable domain (other parts from reference TRBV5-8 and TRBJ1-6): EAGVTQSPTHLIKTRGQQATLRCSPISGHTSVYWYQQALGLGLQFLLWYDEGEERNRGNFPPRFSGRQFPNYSSELNVNALELEDSALYLCASSWGQGHSPLHFGNGTRLTVT.

The chain recombines TRBV29-1 with TRBJ1-5; D unresolved. This CDR3 region has 15 residues. The V end lost 6 bases, the J end lost 0 bases, and 15 bases lay between the germline ends. The germline CDR1 and CDR2 sequences are SQVTM and ANQGSEA. CDR3 sequence reads: CSVVLTGYSNQPQHF. The CDR3 bases are TGCAGCGTCGTTTTGACGGGCTATAGCAATCAGCCCCAGCATTTT.

The rearrangement links TRBV6-5 to TRBJ2-3; weak D call: TRBD2 (5 bases). V lost 6 bases, J lost 4 bases, and 14 bases lay in between. The CDR3 runs to 14 residues. Looked up from germline, CDR1 is MNHEY and CDR2 is SVGAGI. Here the CDR3 DNA reads TGTGCCAGCAGGCCGAGAGGCGGGCCAGATACGCAGTATTTT. It codes for CASRPRGGPDTQYF.

This clone was seen only a few times. The J gene is TRBJ1-1, the V gene TRBV18; D is perhaps TRBD1 (5 bases). V dropped 3 bases and J dropped 1 base, with 12 bases sitting between them. The CDR3 is made up of 15 amino acids. In germline, CDR1 is KGHSH, CDR2 LQKENI. For the CDR3, the DNA is TGTGCCAGCTCACCCTCGGGGGAGCCGAACACTGAAGCTTTCTTT. This gives the protein CASSPSGEPNTEAFF. The full variable domain, with the rest looked up from reference TRBV18 and TRBJ1-1, is NAGVMQNPRHLVRRRGQEARLRCSPMKGHSHVYWYRQLPEEGLKFMVYLQKENIIDESGMPKERFSAEFPKEGPSILRIQQVVRGDSAAYFCASSPSGEPNTEAFFGQGTRLTVV.

This chain uses TRBV9 with TRBJ1-1; D is uncertain. Per the germline V gene, CDR1 is SGDLS and CDR2 is YYNGEE. The CDR3 spans 13 residues. Trimming cost V 0 bases and J 5 bases, with 8 bases left between them. CDR3 protein: CASSVGGKTEAFF. The CDR3 DNA is TGTGCCAGCAGCGTAGGGGGAAAGACTGAAGCTTTCTTT. Variable domain in full (rest from reference TRBV9 and TRBJ1-1): DSGVTQTPKHLITATGQRVTLRCSPRSGDLSVYWYQQSLDQGLQFLIQYYNGEERAKGNILERFSAQQFPDLHSELNLSSLELGDSALYFCASSVGGKTEAFFGQGTRLTVV.